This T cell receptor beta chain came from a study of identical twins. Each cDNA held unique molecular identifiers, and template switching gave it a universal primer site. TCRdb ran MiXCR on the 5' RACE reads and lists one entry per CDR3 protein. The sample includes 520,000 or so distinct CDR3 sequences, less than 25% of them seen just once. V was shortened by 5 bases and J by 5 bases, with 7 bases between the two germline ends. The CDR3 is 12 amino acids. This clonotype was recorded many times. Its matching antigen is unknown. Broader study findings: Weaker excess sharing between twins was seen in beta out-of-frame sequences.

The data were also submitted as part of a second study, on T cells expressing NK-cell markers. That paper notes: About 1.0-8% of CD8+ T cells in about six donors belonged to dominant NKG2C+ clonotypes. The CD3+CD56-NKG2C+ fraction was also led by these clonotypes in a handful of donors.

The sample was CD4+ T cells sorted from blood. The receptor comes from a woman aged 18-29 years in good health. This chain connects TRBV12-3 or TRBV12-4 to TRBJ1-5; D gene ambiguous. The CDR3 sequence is CASSPGDQPQHF. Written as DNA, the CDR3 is TGTGCCAGCAGTCCCGGGGATCAGCCCCAGCATTTT.